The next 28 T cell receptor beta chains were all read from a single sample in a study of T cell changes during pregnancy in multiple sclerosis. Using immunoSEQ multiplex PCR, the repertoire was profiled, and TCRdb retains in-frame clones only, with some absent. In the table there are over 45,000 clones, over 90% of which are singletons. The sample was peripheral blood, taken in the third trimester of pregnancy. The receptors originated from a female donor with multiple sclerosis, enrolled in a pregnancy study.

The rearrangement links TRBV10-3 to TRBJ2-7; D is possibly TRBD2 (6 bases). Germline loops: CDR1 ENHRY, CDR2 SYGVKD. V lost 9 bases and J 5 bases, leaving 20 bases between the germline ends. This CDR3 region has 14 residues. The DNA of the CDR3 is TGTGCCATTTGGGGAGGTCGGCACCCCCACGAGCAGTACTTC. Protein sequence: CAIWGGRHPHEQYF.

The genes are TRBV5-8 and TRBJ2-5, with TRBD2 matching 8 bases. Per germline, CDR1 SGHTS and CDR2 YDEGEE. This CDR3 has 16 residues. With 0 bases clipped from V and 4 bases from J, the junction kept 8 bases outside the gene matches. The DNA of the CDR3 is TGTGCCAGCAGCTTGGCCGGGGGGGGGCGAGGAGAGACCCAGTACTTC. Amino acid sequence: CASSLAGGGRGETQYF.

The CDR3 sequence is CASSFRAPGMNTEAFF. CDR3 sequence (DNA): TGTGCCAGCAGTTTCAGGGCGCCTGGAATGAACACTGAAGCTTTCTTT. The chain uses TRBV28 and TRBJ1-1; a weak D match, TRBD1 (5 bases). The germline gives CDR1 MDHEN, CDR2 SYDVKM. Trimming removed 3 bases at V and 0 bases at J, with 14 bases between. This CDR3 is built from 16 residues.

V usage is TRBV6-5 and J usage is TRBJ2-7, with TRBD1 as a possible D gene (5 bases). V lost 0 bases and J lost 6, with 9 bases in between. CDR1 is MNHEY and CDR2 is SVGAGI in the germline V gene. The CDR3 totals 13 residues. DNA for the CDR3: TGTGCCAGCAGTTACTCGAAGGGGCGCGAGCAGTACTTC. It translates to CASSYSKGREQYF.

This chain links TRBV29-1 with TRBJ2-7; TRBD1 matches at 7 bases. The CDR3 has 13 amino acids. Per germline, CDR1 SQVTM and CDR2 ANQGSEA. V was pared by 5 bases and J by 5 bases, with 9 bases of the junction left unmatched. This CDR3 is CSVNRQGGHEQYF. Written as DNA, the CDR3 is TGCAGCGTTAATCGACAGGGCGGCCACGAGCAGTACTTC.

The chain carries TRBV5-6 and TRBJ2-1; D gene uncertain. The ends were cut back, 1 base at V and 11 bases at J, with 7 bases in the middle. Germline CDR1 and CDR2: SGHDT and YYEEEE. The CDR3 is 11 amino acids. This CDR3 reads CASSLTEKQFF. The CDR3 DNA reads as TGTGCCAGCAGCTTGACAGAGAAGCAGTTCTTC. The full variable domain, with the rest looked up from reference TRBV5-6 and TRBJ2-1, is DAGVTQSPTHLIKTRGQQVTLRCSPKSGHDTVSWYQQALGQGPQFIFQYYEEEERQRGNFPDRFSGHQFPNYSSELNVNALLLGDSALYLCASSLTEKQFFGPGTRLTVL.

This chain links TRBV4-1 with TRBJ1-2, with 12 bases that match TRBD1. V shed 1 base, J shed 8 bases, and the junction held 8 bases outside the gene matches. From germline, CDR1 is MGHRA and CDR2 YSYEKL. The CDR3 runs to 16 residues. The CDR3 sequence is CASSQASGTGGWGYTF. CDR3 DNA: TGCGCCAGCAGCCAAGCAAGTGGGACAGGGGGCTGGGGCTACACCTTC.

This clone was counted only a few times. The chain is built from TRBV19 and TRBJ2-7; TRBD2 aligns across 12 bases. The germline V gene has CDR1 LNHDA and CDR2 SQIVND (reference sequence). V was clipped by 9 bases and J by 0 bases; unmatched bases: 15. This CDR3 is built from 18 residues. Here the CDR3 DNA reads TGTGCCAGCCTACCGTGGCCTAGGACTAGCGGGGTCTCCTACGAGCAGTACTTC. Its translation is CASLPWPRTSGVSYEQYF.

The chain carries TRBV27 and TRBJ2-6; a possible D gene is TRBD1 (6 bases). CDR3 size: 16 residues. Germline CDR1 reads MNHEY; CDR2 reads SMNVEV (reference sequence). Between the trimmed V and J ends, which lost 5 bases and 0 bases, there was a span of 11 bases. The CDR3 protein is CASSPGTLSGANVLTF. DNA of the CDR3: TGTGCCAGCAGTCCGGGGACACTCTCTGGGGCCAACGTCCTGACTTTC. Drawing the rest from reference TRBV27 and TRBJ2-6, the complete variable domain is EAQVTQNPRYLITVTGKKLTVTCSQNMNHEYMSWYRQDPGLGLRQIYYSMNVEVTDKGDVPEGYKVSRKEKRNFPLILESPSPNQTSLYFCASSPGTLSGANVLTFGAGSRLTVL.

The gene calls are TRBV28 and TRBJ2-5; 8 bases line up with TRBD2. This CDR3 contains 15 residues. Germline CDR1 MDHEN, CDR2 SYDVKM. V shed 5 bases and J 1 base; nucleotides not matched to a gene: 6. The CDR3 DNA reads TGTGCCAGCAGTCCTAGGACTAGCAGCCAAGAGACCCAGTACTTC. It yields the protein CASSPRTSSQETQYF.

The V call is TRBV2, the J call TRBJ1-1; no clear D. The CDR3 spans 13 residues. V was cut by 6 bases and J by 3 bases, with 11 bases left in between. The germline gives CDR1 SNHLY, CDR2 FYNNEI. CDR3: CASSRTLDTEAFF. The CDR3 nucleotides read TGTGCCAGCAGCCGCACGTTAGACACTGAAGCTTTCTTT.

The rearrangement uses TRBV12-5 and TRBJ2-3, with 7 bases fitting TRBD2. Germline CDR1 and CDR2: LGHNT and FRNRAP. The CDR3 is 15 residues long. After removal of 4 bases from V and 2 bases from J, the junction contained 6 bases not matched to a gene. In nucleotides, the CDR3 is TGTGCTAGTGGTTGGGAGGGCCGAGTCACAGATACGCAGTATTTT. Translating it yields CASGWEGRVTDTQYF.

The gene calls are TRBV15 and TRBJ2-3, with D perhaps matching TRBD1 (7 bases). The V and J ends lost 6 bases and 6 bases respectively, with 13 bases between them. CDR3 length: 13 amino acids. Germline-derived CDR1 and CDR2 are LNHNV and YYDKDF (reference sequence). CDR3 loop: CATREGALDTQYF. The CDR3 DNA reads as TGTGCCACCAGGGAGGGGGCTCTGGATACGCAGTATTTT. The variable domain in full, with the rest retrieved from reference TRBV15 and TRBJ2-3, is DAMVIQNPRYQVTQFGKPVTLSCSQTLNHNVMYWYQQKSSQAPKLLFHYYDKDFNNEADTPDNFQSRRPNTSFCFLDIRSPGLGDTAMYLCATREGALDTQYFGPGTRLTVL.

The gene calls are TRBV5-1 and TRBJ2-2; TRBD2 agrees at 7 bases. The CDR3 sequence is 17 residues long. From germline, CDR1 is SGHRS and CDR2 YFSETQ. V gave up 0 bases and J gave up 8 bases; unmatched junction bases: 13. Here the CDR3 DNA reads TGCGCCAGCAGCTTGGCGCCGGGGAGGGCCGCAGCTGGGGAGCTGTTTTTT. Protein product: CASSLAPGRAAAGELFF.

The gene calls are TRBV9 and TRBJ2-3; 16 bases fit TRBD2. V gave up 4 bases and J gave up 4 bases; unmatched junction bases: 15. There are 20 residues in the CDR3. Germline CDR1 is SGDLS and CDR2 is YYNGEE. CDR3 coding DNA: TGTGCCAGCAGCCATACCTACACCGGGACTAGCGGGAGGGGGGCAGATACGCAGTATTTT. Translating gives CASSHTYTGTSGRGADTQYF.

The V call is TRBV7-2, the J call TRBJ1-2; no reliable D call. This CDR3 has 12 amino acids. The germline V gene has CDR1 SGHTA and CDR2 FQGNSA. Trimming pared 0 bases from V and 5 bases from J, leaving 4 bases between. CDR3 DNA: TGTGCCAGCAGCTTAGCATTATATGGCTACACCTTC. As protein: CASSLALYGYTF. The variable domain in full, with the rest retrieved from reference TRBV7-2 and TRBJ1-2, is GAGVSQSPSNKVTEKGKDVELRCDPISGHTALYWYRQSLGQGLEFLIYFQGNSAPDKSGLPSDRFSAERTGGSVSTLTIQRTQQEDSAVYLCASSLALYGYTFGSGTRLTVV.

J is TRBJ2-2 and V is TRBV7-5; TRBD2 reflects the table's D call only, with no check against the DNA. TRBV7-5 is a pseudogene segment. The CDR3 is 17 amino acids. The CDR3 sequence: CARSHGLAGVFTGELFF. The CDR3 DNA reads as TGTGCCAGAAGCCACGGACTAGCGGGAGTATTCACCGGGGAGCTGTTTTTT.

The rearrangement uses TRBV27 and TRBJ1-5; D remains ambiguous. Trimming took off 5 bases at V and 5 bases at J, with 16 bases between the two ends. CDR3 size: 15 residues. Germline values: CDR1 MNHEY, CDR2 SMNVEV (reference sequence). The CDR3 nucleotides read TGTGCCAGCAGTCTCCGACCGACGGGTGATCAGCCCCAGCATTTT. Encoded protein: CASSLRPTGDQPQHF.

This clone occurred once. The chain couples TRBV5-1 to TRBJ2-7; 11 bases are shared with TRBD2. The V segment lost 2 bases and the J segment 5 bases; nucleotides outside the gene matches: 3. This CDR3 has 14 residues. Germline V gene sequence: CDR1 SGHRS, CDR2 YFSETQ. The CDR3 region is CASSFSGRADEQYF. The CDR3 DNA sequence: TGCGCCAGCAGCTTTAGCGGGAGGGCCGACGAGCAGTACTTC.

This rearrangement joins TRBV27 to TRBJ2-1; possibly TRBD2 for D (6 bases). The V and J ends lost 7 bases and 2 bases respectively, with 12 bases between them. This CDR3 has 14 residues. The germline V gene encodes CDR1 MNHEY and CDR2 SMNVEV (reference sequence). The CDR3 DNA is TGTGCCAGCACCCTCCCGGGGGCCTACAATGAGCAGTTCTTC. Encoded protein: CASTLPGAYNEQFF.

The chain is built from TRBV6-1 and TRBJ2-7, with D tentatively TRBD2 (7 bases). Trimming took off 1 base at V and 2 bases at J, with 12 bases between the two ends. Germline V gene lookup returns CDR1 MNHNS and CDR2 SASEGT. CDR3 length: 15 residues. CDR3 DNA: TGTGCCAGCAGTGAAGTTGGGGGGGCGACCTACGAGCAGTACTTC. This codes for CASSEVGGATYEQYF.

The CDR3 region is CASSLLAGNYNEQFF. The CDR3 nucleotides are TGTGCCAGCAGCTTGCTAGCGGGAAACTACAATGAGCAGTTCTTC. J is TRBJ2-1 and V is TRBV5-5; 9 bases agree with TRBD2. This CDR3 spans 15 amino acids. CDR1 and CDR2 from the germline V gene are SGHKS and YYEKEE (reference sequence). V gave up 1 base and J gave up 3 bases; unmatched junction bases: 2.

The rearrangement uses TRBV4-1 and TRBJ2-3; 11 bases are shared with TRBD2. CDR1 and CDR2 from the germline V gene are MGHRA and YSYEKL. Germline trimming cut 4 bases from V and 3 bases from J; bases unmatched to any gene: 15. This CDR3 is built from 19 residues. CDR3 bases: TGCGCCAGCAGCCCACTCGGGACTAGCGGAGCCCCTTATACAGATACGCAGTATTTT. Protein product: CASSPLGTSGAPYTDTQYF.

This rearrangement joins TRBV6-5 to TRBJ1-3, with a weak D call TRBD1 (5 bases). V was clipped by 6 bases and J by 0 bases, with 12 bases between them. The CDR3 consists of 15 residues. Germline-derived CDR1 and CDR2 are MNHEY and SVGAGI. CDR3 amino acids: CASSSDRSSGNTIYF. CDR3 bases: TGTGCCAGCAGCTCAGACAGAAGCTCTGGAAACACCATATATTTT.

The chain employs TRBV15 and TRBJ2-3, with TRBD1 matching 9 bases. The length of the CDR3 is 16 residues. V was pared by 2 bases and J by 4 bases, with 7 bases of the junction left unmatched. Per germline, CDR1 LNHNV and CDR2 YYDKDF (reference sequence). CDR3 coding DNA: TGTGCCACCAGCAGAACCTCCGGGACAGGGTCAGATACGCAGTATTTT. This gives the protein CATSRTSGTGSDTQYF.

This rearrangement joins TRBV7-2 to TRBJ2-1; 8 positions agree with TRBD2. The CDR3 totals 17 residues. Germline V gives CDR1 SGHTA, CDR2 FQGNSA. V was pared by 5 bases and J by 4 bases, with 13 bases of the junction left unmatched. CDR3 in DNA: TGTGCCAGCAGCCCCCATACTAGCGGACCTAGTTACAATGAGCAGTTCTTC. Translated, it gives CASSPHTSGPSYNEQFF.

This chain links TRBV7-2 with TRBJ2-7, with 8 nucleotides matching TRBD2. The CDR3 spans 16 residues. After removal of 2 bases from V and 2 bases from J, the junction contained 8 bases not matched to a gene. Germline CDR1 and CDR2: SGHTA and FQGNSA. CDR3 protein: CASSLRSTSGPYEQYF. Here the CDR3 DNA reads TGTGCCAGCAGCTTAAGGTCTACTAGCGGTCCCTACGAGCAGTACTTC.

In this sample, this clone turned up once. CDR3 sequence: CASSINRGGAYEQYF. In DNA form, the CDR3 reads TGTGCCAGCAGCATTAACAGGGGTGGCGCCTACGAGCAGTACTTC. The rearrangement uses TRBV7-2 and TRBJ2-7; 7 nucleotides line up with TRBD1. There are 15 residues in the CDR3. With V trimmed by 5 bases and J by 2 bases, 9 bases remained unmatched. Per germline, CDR1 SGHTA and CDR2 FQGNSA.